The rows below give T cell receptor beta chains drawn from one sample of a study of T cell repertoires in cytomegalovirus infection. From the reads, TCRdb called clonotypes with MiXCR, one entry per CDR3 protein. Here the sample spans roughly 310,000 distinct CDR3 sequences, approximately 32% being singletons. These receptors' antigens are unknown. Sequencing was performed on cultured PBMCs, taken from culture after CMV antigen stimulation. Every receptor here comes from a human donor in good health (CMV status not recorded). Some clones in this sample may be carry-over from other donors' samples. Both conserved end residues are part of each CDR3. A D gene is named only where the DNA matches it firmly. Rows give clone size only sometimes, using once, few, many, or a class for an expanded clone.

j_call: TRBJ2-3; d_call: TRBD2; clone_size: few; v_call: TRBV20-1; cdr3_aa: CSASPFRLAHTDTQYF; cdr3_nt: TGCAGTGCTAGTCCTTTCAGACTAGCGCACACAGATACGCAGTATTTT
j_call: TRBJ2-6; d_call: TRBD1; clone_size: NA; v_call: TRBV10-2; cdr3_aa: CASRRQGALTGANVLTF; cdr3_nt: TGCGCCAGCAGGAGACAGGGAGCTCTAACTGGGGCCAACGTCCTGACTTTC
j_call: TRBJ1-5; d_call: NA; clone_size: NA; v_call: TRBV29-1; cdr3_aa: CSVSLMDSNQPQHF; cdr3_nt: TGCAGCGTTTCACTGATGGATAGCAATCAGCCCCAGCATTTT
j_call: TRBJ1-2; d_call: NA; clone_size: many; v_call: TRBV27; cdr3_aa: CASSRASATGRVPF; cdr3_nt: TGTGCCAGCAGCCGAGCTTCTGCGACAGGTCGGGTCCCCTTC
j_call: TRBJ1-2; d_call: NA; clone_size: NA; v_call: TRBV5-6; cdr3_aa: CASSLASTGGYTF; cdr3_nt: TGTGCCAGCAGCTTGGCTTCCACGGGTGGCTACACCTTC
j_call: TRBJ1-1; d_call: TRBD1; clone_size: NA; v_call: TRBV4-1; cdr3_aa: CASSQGQGGTEAFF; cdr3_nt: TGCGCCAGCAGCCAGGGACAGGGGGGGACTGAAGCTTTCTTT
j_call: TRBJ2-1; d_call: NA; clone_size: few; v_call: TRBV2; cdr3_aa: CASSDVVSYNEQFF; cdr3_nt: TGTGCCAGCAGTGATGTAGTATCCTACAATGAGCAGTTCTTC
j_call: TRBJ2-3; d_call: NA; clone_size: NA; v_call: TRBV5-1; cdr3_aa: CASSFSPADHTDTQYF; cdr3_nt: TGCGCCAGCAGCTTTTCACCGGCGGACCACACAGATACGCAGTATTTT
j_call: TRBJ2-2; d_call: NA; clone_size: NA; v_call: TRBV12-3/TRBV12-4; cdr3_aa: CASSFDGGELFF; cdr3_nt: TGTGCCAGCAGTTTCGATGGCGGGGAGCTGTTTTTT
j_call: TRBJ1-6; d_call: NA; clone_size: few; v_call: TRBV6-2/TRBV6-3; cdr3_aa: CASRFPGPYNSPLHF; cdr3_nt: TGTGCCAGCAGGTTTCCCGGGCCGTATAATTCACCCCTCCACTTT
j_call: TRBJ1-6; d_call: NA; clone_size: few; v_call: TRBV4-2; cdr3_aa: CASSQDEGWGDSYNSPLHF; cdr3_nt: TGTGCCAGCAGCCAAGATGAGGGTTGGGGGGACTCCTATAATTCACCCCTCCACTTT
j_call: TRBJ2-3; d_call: NA; clone_size: NA; v_call: TRBV15; cdr3_aa: CATTLDRGTDTQYF; cdr3_nt: TGTGCCACCACCTTGGACAGAGGGACAGATACGCAGTATTTT
j_call: TRBJ2-7; d_call: NA; clone_size: few; v_call: TRBV6-5; cdr3_aa: CASSYKNGYEQYF; cdr3_nt: TGTGCCAGCAGTTACAAAAACGGGTACGAGCAGTACTTC
j_call: TRBJ2-5; d_call: NA; clone_size: once; v_call: TRBV2; cdr3_aa: CASWDVGETQYF; cdr3_nt: TGTGCCAGTTGGGACGTCGGAGAGACCCAGTACTTC
j_call: TRBJ2-5; d_call: TRBD1; clone_size: NA; v_call: TRBV10-2; cdr3_aa: CASGDRDGSSRETQYF; cdr3_nt: TGCGCCAGCGGGGACAGAGACGGGTCCTCGAGGGAGACCCAGTACTTC
j_call: TRBJ2-3; d_call: TRBD1; clone_size: NA; v_call: TRBV5-1; cdr3_aa: CASRGGAFTDTQYF; cdr3_nt: TGCGCCAGCAGAGGGGGCGCATTCACAGATACGCAGTATTTT
j_call: TRBJ2-1; d_call: TRBD2; clone_size: many; v_call: TRBV5-1; cdr3_aa: CASRSSGSSYNEQFF; cdr3_nt: TGCGCCAGCAGGTCTAGCGGTTCTTCCTACAATGAGCAGTTCTTC
j_call: TRBJ2-3; d_call: TRBD1; clone_size: few; v_call: TRBV7-3; cdr3_aa: CASSLLGQGSQDTQYF; cdr3_nt: TGTGCCAGCAGCCTTCTTGGACAGGGGAGTCAAGATACGCAGTATTTT
j_call: TRBJ2-1; d_call: NA; clone_size: NA; v_call: TRBV11-3; cdr3_aa: CASSLRTPHGQSVEFF; cdr3_nt: TGTGCCAGCAGCTTAAGGACGCCACATGGGCAATCGGTTGAGTTCTTC
j_call: TRBJ1-6; d_call: TRBD1; clone_size: many; v_call: TRBV7-8; cdr3_aa: CASSLDRGNSPLHF; cdr3_nt: TGTGCCAGCAGTTTAGACAGGGGTAATTCACCCCTCCACTTT
j_call: TRBJ1-2; d_call: TRBD1; clone_size: many; v_call: TRBV7-2; cdr3_aa: CASSSSGGHYGYTF; cdr3_nt: TGTGCCAGCAGCAGTTCAGGGGGTCACTATGGCTACACCTTC
j_call: TRBJ1-5; d_call: NA; clone_size: NA; v_call: TRBV20-1; cdr3_aa: CSAGQGFGNQPQHF; cdr3_nt: TGCAGTGCGGGTCAGGGGTTCGGCAATCAGCCCCAGCATTTT
j_call: TRBJ2-7; d_call: NA; clone_size: few; v_call: TRBV2; cdr3_aa: CASSERGSSYEQYF; cdr3_nt: TGTGCCAGCAGCGAGAGAGGGTCCTCCTACGAGCAGTACTTC
j_call: TRBJ1-2; d_call: NA; clone_size: NA; v_call: TRBV3-1; cdr3_aa: CASSQDAANYGYTF; cdr3_nt: TGTGCCAGCAGCCAAGACGCAGCTAACTATGGCTACACCTTC
j_call: TRBJ2-1; d_call: NA; clone_size: NA; v_call: TRBV30; cdr3_aa: CAWGTYNEQFF; cdr3_nt: TGTGCCTGGGGAACATACAATGAGCAGTTCTTC
j_call: TRBJ1-1; d_call: NA; clone_size: NA; v_call: TRBV6-5; cdr3_aa: CASSSPRAGRTEAFF; cdr3_nt: TGTGCCAGCAGTTCCCCTCGAGCGGGTCGGACTGAAGCTTTCTTT
j_call: TRBJ1-1; d_call: NA; clone_size: NA; v_call: TRBV7-2; cdr3_aa: CASTPNGGTEAFF; cdr3_nt: TGTGCCAGCACCCCCAACGGTGGGACTGAAGCTTTCTTT
j_call: TRBJ1-1; d_call: NA; clone_size: few; v_call: TRBV6-2/TRBV6-3; cdr3_aa: CASSNTGTPNTEAFF; cdr3_nt: TGTGCCAGCAGTAATACCGGGACGCCGAACACTGAAGCTTTCTTT
j_call: TRBJ2-3; d_call: NA; clone_size: NA; v_call: TRBV20-1; cdr3_aa: CSAFTDTQYF; cdr3_nt: TGCAGTGCCTTTACAGATACGCAGTATTTT
j_call: TRBJ1-1; d_call: NA; clone_size: few; v_call: TRBV7-2; cdr3_aa: CASRGLYGTEAFF; cdr3_nt: TGTGCCAGCAGGGGACTCTACGGCACTGAAGCTTTCTTT
j_call: TRBJ2-2; d_call: NA; clone_size: few; v_call: TRBV5-4; cdr3_aa: CASSRGHGETPGELFF; cdr3_nt: TGTGCCAGCAGCAGGGGACACGGCGAAACTCCCGGGGAGCTGTTTTTT
j_call: TRBJ2-7; d_call: TRBD2; clone_size: few; v_call: TRBV2; cdr3_aa: CASSDGLAAYEQYF; cdr3_nt: TGTGCCAGCAGTGACGGGCTAGCGGCCTACGAGCAGTACTTC
j_call: TRBJ2-5; d_call: TRBD1; clone_size: NA; v_call: TRBV27; cdr3_aa: CASSDDRDGEETQYF; cdr3_nt: TGTGCCAGCAGTGACGACAGGGACGGGGAAGAGACCCAGTACTTC
j_call: TRBJ1-5; d_call: NA; clone_size: few; v_call: TRBV6-2/TRBV6-3; cdr3_aa: CASSYSARNQPQHF; cdr3_nt: TGTGCCAGCAGTTACTCAGCCCGCAATCAGCCCCAGCATTTT
j_call: TRBJ1-1; d_call: NA; clone_size: NA; v_call: TRBV25-1; cdr3_aa: CASTEEGRRTEAFF; cdr3_nt: TGTGCCAGCACCGAGGAGGGTAGGCGCACTGAAGCTTTCTTT
j_call: TRBJ2-1; d_call: TRBD2; clone_size: few; v_call: TRBV28; cdr3_aa: CASSSYPGTRAGEQFF; cdr3_nt: TGTGCCAGCAGTTCCTATCCCGGGACTAGGGCCGGCGAGCAGTTCTTC
j_call: TRBJ1-5; d_call: TRBD1; clone_size: NA; v_call: TRBV12-3/TRBV12-4; cdr3_aa: CASGLDRDMNQPQHF; cdr3_nt: TGTGCCAGCGGTCTTGACAGGGACATGAATCAGCCCCAGCATTTT
j_call: TRBJ1-6; d_call: TRBD1; clone_size: NA; v_call: TRBV11-2; cdr3_aa: CASGTGPSPLHF; cdr3_nt: TGTGCCAGCGGGACAGGGCCATCACCCCTCCACTTT
j_call: TRBJ1-1; d_call: TRBD1; clone_size: few; v_call: TRBV6-1; cdr3_aa: CASTRSQGDTEAFF; cdr3_nt: TGTGCCAGCACCAGGAGTCAGGGGGACACTGAAGCTTTCTTT
j_call: TRBJ2-2; d_call: NA; clone_size: NA; v_call: TRBV12-3/TRBV12-4; cdr3_aa: CASLLGGYTGELFF; cdr3_nt: TGTGCCAGCCTACTAGGGGGGTACACCGGGGAGCTGTTTTTT
j_call: TRBJ2-2; d_call: NA; clone_size: NA; v_call: TRBV5-1; cdr3_aa: CASSPGRGGAAAGELFF; cdr3_nt: TGCGCCAGCAGCCCCGGTAGGGGGGGCGCAGCGGCCGGGGAGCTGTTTTTT
j_call: TRBJ1-1; d_call: NA; clone_size: few; v_call: TRBV7-3; cdr3_aa: CASSPDNGLEAFF; cdr3_nt: TGTGCCAGCAGCCCGGACAATGGGCTCGAAGCTTTCTTT
j_call: TRBJ2-5; d_call: TRBD1; clone_size: once; v_call: TRBV28; cdr3_aa: CASSTTGGRETQYF; cdr3_nt: TGTGCCAGCAGTACCACAGGGGGCCGGGAGACCCAGTACTTC
j_call: TRBJ1-3; d_call: NA; clone_size: NA; v_call: TRBV7-9; cdr3_aa: CASRKLGGNTIYF; cdr3_nt: TGTGCCAGCAGGAAATTGGGGGGAAACACCATATATTTT
j_call: TRBJ2-1; d_call: NA; clone_size: NA; v_call: TRBV4-2; cdr3_aa: CASNPREGAEQFF; cdr3_nt: TGTGCCAGCAACCCGCGTGAGGGCGCTGAGCAGTTCTTC
j_call: TRBJ2-3; d_call: TRBD2; clone_size: NA; v_call: TRBV28; cdr3_aa: CASTPRGAGADTQYF; cdr3_nt: TGTGCCAGCACCCCACGGGGAGCGGGAGCAGATACGCAGTATTTT
j_call: TRBJ1-1; d_call: NA; clone_size: NA; v_call: TRBV4-3; cdr3_aa: CASSQVPGQNTEAFF; cdr3_nt: TGCGCCAGCAGCCAGGTCCCGGGACAGAACACTGAAGCTTTCTTT
j_call: TRBJ2-5; d_call: NA; clone_size: NA; v_call: TRBV6-1; cdr3_aa: CASSSRVQAGRKTQYF; cdr3_nt: TGTGCCAGCAGTTCGAGGGTGCAGGCTGGGCGCAAGACCCAGTACTTC
j_call: TRBJ1-3; d_call: TRBD1; clone_size: few; v_call: TRBV6-6; cdr3_aa: CASSAEGTVSGNTIYF; cdr3_nt: TGTGCCAGCAGTGCCGAGGGGACAGTCTCTGGAAACACCATATATTTT
j_call: TRBJ2-2; d_call: NA; clone_size: NA; v_call: TRBV6-6; cdr3_aa: CASSTPLALEAGELFF; cdr3_nt: TGTGCCAGCAGTACGCCTCTAGCGCTCGAGGCCGGGGAGCTGTTTTTT
j_call: TRBJ2-1; d_call: NA; clone_size: NA; v_call: TRBV6-1; cdr3_aa: CASSPPGLPVGEQFF; cdr3_nt: TGTGCCAGCAGTCCTCCGGGACTCCCTGTGGGTGAGCAGTTCTTC
j_call: TRBJ2-5; d_call: TRBD2; clone_size: NA; v_call: TRBV4-1; cdr3_aa: CASSQDSGRAYETQYF; cdr3_nt: TGCGCCAGCAGCCAAGATAGCGGGAGGGCCTATGAGACCCAGTACTTC